These 17 T cell receptor beta chains originate from one sample sequenced in a study of neoadjuvant anti-PD-1 for oral cavity cancer. The method was immunoSEQ multiplex PCR; TCRdb's version includes in-frame clones alone and lacks a portion of them. The sample consists of about 14,000 clones, about 61% of them appearing once. The sequenced sample was PBMCs, obtained before nivolumab (anti-PD-1) treatment. These receptors all stem from a person aged 35-79 years with oral cavity squamous cell carcinoma.

The chain combines TRBV18 with TRBJ1-5; possible D gene TRBD1, 5 bases. The CDR3 contains 15 residues. Germline V gene data show CDR1 as KGHSH and CDR2 as LQKENI. V was pared by 2 bases and J by 7 bases, with 15 bases between. In nucleotides, the CDR3 is TGTGCCAGCTCACCATCCGGGACCCCGGGGCAGCCCCAGCATTTT. Residues: CASSPSGTPGQPQHF.

This chain uses TRBV29-1 with TRBJ1-2; TRBD1 is a possible D gene (6 bases). The CDR3 has 13 residues. The germline V and J ends were trimmed by 3 bases and 5 bases, with 13 bases remaining between them. Germline V gives CDR1 SQVTM, CDR2 ANQGSEA. CDR3 DNA: TGCAGCGTTGAGCCACAGGGCGTTTATGGCTACACCTTC. Translated, it gives CSVEPQGVYGYTF.

J is TRBJ1-5 and V is TRBV28; 7 nucleotides line up with TRBD1. CDR1 is MDHEN, CDR2 SYDVKM, per germline. Trimming took 10 bases from V and 2 from J; bases not matched to a gene: 11. CDR3 length: 15 residues. The CDR3 is CATRQGRRGNQPQHF. CDR3 in DNA: TGTGCCACCCGACAGGGCCGACGGGGCAATCAGCCCCAGCATTTT. The full variable domain, its missing parts supplied by reference TRBV28 and TRBJ1-5, is DVKVTQSSRYLVKRTGEKVFLECVQDMDHENMFWYRQDPGLGLRLIYFSYDVKMKEKGDIPEGYSVSREKKERFSLILESASTNQTSMYLCATRQGRRGNQPQHFGDGTRLSIL.

This rearrangement joins TRBV11-2 to TRBJ2-7; weak D call: TRBD2 (6 bases). CDR1 is SGHAT and CDR2 is FQNNGV in the germline V gene. This CDR3 is built from 16 residues. The germline V and J ends were trimmed by 1 base and 4 bases, with 17 bases remaining between them. The CDR3 region is CASSLGGAGRSYEQYF. The CDR3 region has the DNA TGTGCCAGCAGCTTAGGAGGGGCAGGGAGGTCTTACGAGCAGTACTTC.

The CDR3 here is CASSSRRQPPLAKNIQYF. The CDR3 coding sequence is TGTGCCAGCAGCTCGCGGCGGCAGCCGCCCCTAGCCAAAAACATTCAGTACTTC. The chain employs TRBV5-6 and TRBJ2-4; D call uncertain. The CDR3 has 18 residues. V was shortened by 3 bases and J by 0 bases, with 19 bases between the two germline ends. Germline CDR1 SGHDT, CDR2 YYEEEE.

This clone was picked up a small number of times. This chain connects TRBV2 to TRBJ1-1; TRBD1 matches 7 bases. J was trimmed by 7 bases and V by 0 bases; bases with no gene match: 8. The CDR3 is 15 amino acids. Germline-derived CDR1 and CDR2 are SNHLY and FYNNEI. CDR3 residues: CASSEALRGRGEAFF. The CDR3, as DNA: TGTGCCAGCAGTGAAGCGCTTAGGGGGCGGGGTGAAGCTTTCTTT.

The chain has TRBV6-5 and TRBJ2-7; 7 bases align to TRBD1. This CDR3 has 15 amino acids. J was trimmed by 6 bases and V by 2 bases; bases with no gene match: 10. The germline V gene has CDR1 MNHEY and CDR2 SVGAGI. As DNA, the CDR3 is TGTGCCAGCAGTTACGCCCGACAGGGAGTCTCCGAGCAGTACTTC. It translates to CASSYARQGVSEQYF.

This sequence joins TRBV29-1 and TRBJ2-3, with D possibly matching TRBD1 (6 bases). V lost 5 bases and J lost 2, with 20 bases in between. Germline CDR1 is SQVTM and CDR2 is ANQGSEA. The CDR3 is 16 amino acids. CDR3 residues: CSVPPLIGQNTDTQYF. The DNA of the CDR3 is TGCAGCGTTCCCCCCTTAATCGGACAGAACACAGATACGCAGTATTTT.

The chain combines TRBV18 with TRBJ2-1; 8 bases line up with TRBD2. The CDR3 length is 17 residues. V lost 0 bases and J lost 4; bases outside the gene matches: 8. CDR1 is KGHSH and CDR2 is LQKENI in the germline V gene. CDR3 sequence (DNA): TGTGCCAGCTCACCACCGAGAGTAGCGGGAACTTACAATGAGCAGTTCTTC. Translating gives CASSPPRVAGTYNEQFF.

The chain combines TRBV6-6 with TRBJ1-6; 7 bases are shared with TRBD1. There are 16 residues in the CDR3. Germline-derived CDR1 and CDR2 are MNHNY and SVGAGI (reference sequence). J gave up 0 bases and V 5 bases, and 4 bases lay outside the gene matches. CDR3 residues: CASSQTGSSYNSPLHF. Written as DNA, the CDR3 is TGTGCCAGCAGTCAGACAGGGAGCTCCTATAATTCACCCCTCCACTTT.

The chain carries TRBV7-6 and TRBJ1-5; D unresolved. CDR1 is SGHVS and CDR2 is FNYEAQ in the germline V gene. CDR3 length: 16 residues. The V end was cut by 5 bases, the J end by 1 base, with 15 bases between. Here the CDR3 DNA reads TGTGCCAGCAGCGGCGGGGTCCTCGGGAGCAATCAGCCCCAGCATTTT. Its translation: CASSGGVLGSNQPQHF.

This clone has more than one count but fewer than ten. This chain links TRBV6-5 with TRBJ2-1; perhaps TRBD2 as D (5 bases). Trimming took 6 bases from V and 8 from J, leaving 14 bases between them. This CDR3 contains 13 residues. Germline lookup yields CDR1 MNHEY and CDR2 SVGAGI. The CDR3 DNA reads TGTGCCAGCAGGGACTCCCCCTTGGATGAGCAGTTCTTC. Translation: CASRDSPLDEQFF.

V and J are TRBV18 and TRBJ2-7; D is unresolved. Germline V gene data show CDR1 as KGHSH and CDR2 as LQKENI. The CDR3 is 14 amino acids. Trimming took off 0 bases at V and 2 bases at J, with 8 bases between the two ends. CDR3 nucleotide sequence: TGTGCCAGCTCACCACCCCAGCGTCCCTACGAGCAGTACTTC. Translating gives CASSPPQRPYEQYF.

The chain joins TRBV7-6 to TRBJ2-3, with D possibly matching TRBD1 (5 bases). Germline CDR1 reads SGHVS; CDR2 reads FNYEAQ. Trimming cost V 5 bases and J 6 bases, with 9 bases left between them. The length of the CDR3 is 12 residues. CDR3 bases: TGTGCCAGCAGCCTTAGACAGGATACGCAGTATTTT. Translating gives CASSLRQDTQYF.

CDR3 protein: CASSLVVTYEQYF. CDR3 DNA: TGTGCCAGCAGCTTAGTAGTTACCTACGAGCAGTACTTC. The genes are TRBV7-2 and TRBJ2-7; D gene ambiguous. Germline V CDR1 and CDR2: SGHTA, FQGNSA. The CDR3 totals 13 residues. V was trimmed by 1 base and J by 2 bases, leaving 6 bases between them.

This clone appeared a few times. The rearrangement links TRBV7-9 to TRBJ1-4; TRBD1 matches 7 bases. This CDR3 has 14 amino acids. Looked up from germline, CDR1 is SEHNR and CDR2 is FQNEAQ (reference sequence). Losses at the gene ends were 1 base for V and 4 bases for J; bases not matched to a gene: 0. In DNA form, the CDR3 reads TGTGCCAGCAGCTTAGGACAGGGTAATGAAAAACTGTTTTTT. As protein: CASSLGQGNEKLFF.

The chain is built from TRBV7-2 and TRBJ2-7; 9 bases are shared with TRBD1. Trimming cost V 2 bases and J 3 bases; bases outside gene matches: 2. The germline V gene encodes CDR1 SGHTA and CDR2 FQGNSA. This CDR3 has 14 amino acids. The CDR3 bases are TGTGCCAGCAGCTTATCGGGACAGGGCTACGAGCAGTACTTC. Translating gives CASSLSGQGYEQYF.